The clone carrying this TCR beta chain has just a few counts. These data come from a study of blood T cell repertoires in COVID-19. About the research overall: The samples span acute and convalescent COVID-19 from the United States, Italy and Spain. The cDNA or gDNA used as material had been derived from T cells, B-cell-depleted T cells, or PBMCs.

Seattle patient enrollment occurred during active infection, with longitudinal follow-up thereafter. The table came from immunoSEQ multiplex PCR; TCRdb's copy has only in-frame clones and leaves some out. The table has about 230,000 clones, over 75% seen once. Germline V lookup: CDR1 MNHEY, CDR2 SMNVEV (reference sequence). The CDR3 runs to 14 residues. The V and J ends lost 6 bases and 4 bases, in that order; junction bases with no gene match: 5. The receptor's source is a man aged 45 to 65 with COVID-19, enrolled during active disease. V gene TRBV27 combines with J gene TRBJ1-2, with 10 bases identical to TRBD1. The sample comprised peripheral blood. As DNA, the CDR3 is TGTGCCAGCAGAGGGGACAGGGGCGGCTATGGCTACACCTTC. Its protein product is CASRGDRGGYGYTF.